The 23 T cell receptor beta chains below were found in one sample sequenced in a study of blood T cell repertoires in COVID-19. Assay: immunoSEQ multiplex PCR; the TCRdb copy retains only in-frame clones and omits some. Among fewer than 500,000 clones listed, 80% to 90% were seen once. Sequenced sample: peripheral blood. The origin of the receptors is a man aged 18-30 years with COVID-19, enrolled during active disease.

The gene calls are TRBV5-4 and TRBJ2-2; 8 bases map to TRBD1. Germline values: CDR1 SGHNT, CDR2 YYREEE (reference sequence). This CDR3 contains 16 residues. J lost 4 bases, V lost 4 bases, and 9 bases had no gene match. CDR3 bases: TGTGCCAGCAGCCCCTCGACAGGGGTTGGCACCGGGGAGCTGTTTTTT. Protein: CASSPSTGVGTGELFF.

CDR3 amino acids: CASSLGDRDQETQYF. The DNA for the CDR3 is TGCGCCAGCAGCTTGGGGGACAGGGATCAAGAGACCCAGTACTTC. The J gene is TRBJ2-5, the V gene TRBV5-1; 9 positions agree with TRBD1. The germline gives CDR1 SGHRS, CDR2 YFSETQ. This CDR3 is built from 15 residues. The ends lost 0 bases at V and 2 bases at J; junction bases unmatched: 2.

This chain joins TRBV10-3 and TRBJ2-7; 11 bases are a match to TRBD1. The ends lost 6 bases at V and 6 bases at J; junction bases unmatched: 4. Germline V gene lookup returns CDR1 ENHRY and CDR2 SYGVKD. There are 13 residues in the CDR3. The CDR3: CAIRGQGAIEQYF. The CDR3, as DNA: TGTGCCATCAGAGGACAGGGGGCAATCGAGCAGTACTTC.

V gene TRBV5-4 combines with J gene TRBJ1-1, with a possible D match to TRBD1 (6 bases). The CDR3 totals 16 residues. Germline V gene lookup returns CDR1 SGHNT and CDR2 YYREEE (reference sequence). V was trimmed by 4 bases and J by 1 base, leaving 17 bases between them. CDR3 DNA: TGTGCCAGCAGCCGAGGGGGGGACGTTGCGAACACTGAAGCTTTCTTT. Encoded protein: CASSRGGDVANTEAFF.

This rearrangement joins TRBV7-9 to TRBJ2-1, with D possibly TRBD2 on 5 matching bases. V lost 10 bases to trimming and J lost 7 bases, with 14 bases between them. The CDR3 covers 12 residues. Looked up from germline, CDR1 is SEHNR and CDR2 is FQNEAQ (reference sequence). The CDR3 loop is CATPRVLNEQFF. Here the CDR3 DNA reads TGTGCCACCCCGAGGGTCCTAAATGAGCAGTTCTTC. Full variable domain (outside the CDR3, taken from reference TRBV7-9 and TRBJ2-1): DTGVSQNPRHKITKRGQNVTFRCDPISEHNRLYWYRQTLGQGPEFLTYFQNEAQLEKSRLLSDRFSAERPKGSFSTLEIQRTEQGDSAMYLCATPRVLNEQFFGPGTRLTVL.

This clone has only one observation. The chain uses TRBV5-5 and TRBJ2-7; 8 bases are shared with TRBD1. J was trimmed by 3 bases and V by 10 bases; bases with no gene match: 9. The CDR3 extends over 13 amino acids. Germline loops: CDR1 SGHKS, CDR2 YYEKEE (reference sequence). The chain's CDR3 is CAAGDRGFYEQYF. The CDR3 region has the DNA TGTGCCGCCGGCGACAGGGGCTTCTACGAGCAGTACTTC. Full variable domain (outside the CDR3, taken from reference TRBV5-5 and TRBJ2-7): DAGVTQSPTHLIKTRGQQVTLRCSPISGHKSVSWYQQVLGQGPQFIFQYYEKEERGRGNFPDRFSARQFPNYSSELNVNALLLGDSALYLCAAGDRGFYEQYFGPGTRLTVT.

The sample holds one count of this clone. The V gene is TRBV11-3, the J gene TRBJ2-2, with 11 bases aligning to TRBD2. Germline CDR1 SGHNT, CDR2 YENEEA. The trim removed 2 bases at V and 7 bases at J, leaving 6 bases unmatched. The CDR3 has 16 residues. The CDR3 reads CASSLSPSGRYGELFF. The CDR3 region has the DNA TGTGCCAGCAGCTTATCCCCTAGCGGGAGGTACGGGGAGCTGTTTTTT.

V gene TRBV5-1 combines with J gene TRBJ2-1; 8 positions match TRBD2. V lost 3 bases, J lost 15 bases, and 14 bases stayed unmatched. CDR1 is SGHRS, CDR2 YFSETQ, per germline. The CDR3 sequence is 14 residues long. CDR3 nucleotide sequence: TGCGCCAGCAGCTCTAACCCTACTAGCGGAGGGGGGTTCTTC. As protein: CASSSNPTSGGGFF.

The V and J genes are TRBV19 and TRBJ2-3; weak D call: TRBD2 (6 bases). Looked up from germline, CDR1 is LNHDA and CDR2 is SQIVND (reference sequence). The CDR3 is 17 amino acids. With 3 bases removed from V and 2 bases from J, the gap between germline ends came to 18 bases. DNA for the CDR3: TGTGCCAGTAGTATCCCCGGGAGCACCTATCTCACAGATACGCAGTATTTT. Residues: CASSIPGSTYLTDTQYF.

The rearrangement uses TRBV6-6 and TRBJ1-2; D uncertain. This CDR3 comprises 13 residues. V lost 4 bases and J 8 bases, leaving 14 bases between the germline ends. Per germline, CDR1 MNHNY and CDR2 SVGAGI (reference sequence). CDR3 nucleotide sequence: TGTGCCAGCAGTTCGCGGGGTGCTATCGGCTACACCTTC. It is translated as CASSSRGAIGYTF.

This clone showed up just once. The V and J genes are TRBV25-1 and TRBJ1-1, with unresolved D. Germline V gene lookup returns CDR1 MGHDK and CDR2 SYGVNS. V lost 7 bases to trimming and J lost 3 bases, with 21 bases between them. The length of the CDR3 is 16 residues. CDR3 in DNA: TGTGCCAGCACCCTGGGTCGGTTCTGGAGCGACACTGAAGCTTTCTTT. Residues: CASTLGRFWSDTEAFF. Full variable domain (rest looked up from reference TRBV25-1 and TRBJ1-1): EADIYQTPRYLVIGTGKKITLECSQTMGHDKMYWYQQDPGMELHLIHYSYGVNSTEKGDLSSESTVSRIRTEHFPLTLESARPSHTSQYLCASTLGRFWSDTEAFFGQGTRLTVV.

The chain carries TRBV2 and TRBJ2-2; a possible D gene is TRBD1 (6 bases). Germline loops: CDR1 SNHLY, CDR2 FYNNEI. V lost 5 bases to trimming and J lost 7 bases, with 20 bases between them. This CDR3 comprises 16 residues. DNA of the CDR3: TGTGCCAGCAGTCAAATATGGGGGCCAGGCTACGGGGAGCTGTTTTTT. Protein sequence: CASSQIWGPGYGELFF.

The chain is built from TRBV1 and TRBJ1-2; TRBD1 reflects the table's D call only, with no check against the DNA. TRBV1 is assigned pseudogene status. The CDR3 is 18 amino acids. The CDR3 sequence is CTSSQIPVRDRPRFGYTF. Here the CDR3 DNA reads TGCACCAGCAGCCAAATTCCGGTCCGGGACAGGCCTCGCTTTGGCTACACCTTC.

This clone was seen just once. This chain uses TRBV2 with TRBJ1-4; TRBD1 aligns across 12 bases. The CDR3 runs to 15 residues. J was trimmed by 6 bases and V by 4 bases; bases with no gene match: 3. Germline assignment: CDR1 SNHLY and CDR2 FYNNEI. The DNA of the CDR3 is TGTGCCAGCAGTGGGGACAGGGGGCGCGATGAAAAACTGTTTTTT. Its translation is CASSGDRGRDEKLFF.

V gene TRBV2 combines with J gene TRBJ2-7, with TRBD1 identical over 9 bases. After removal of 5 bases from V and 4 bases from J, the junction contained 3 bases not matched to a gene. The CDR3 totals 13 residues. Per the germline V gene, CDR1 is SNHLY and CDR2 is FYNNEI. The CDR3 DNA follows: TGTGCCAGCAGTCGGGACAGGGCTTACGAGCAGTACTTC. Encoded protein: CASSRDRAYEQYF.

The V call is TRBV11-2, the J call TRBJ2-5; TRBD1 matches 9 bases. J gave up 5 bases and V 0 bases, and 10 bases lay outside the gene matches. The CDR3 has 17 amino acids. Germline CDR1 reads SGHAT; CDR2 reads FQNNGV. This CDR3 reads CASSLDGYRGRAETQYF. The CDR3 DNA sequence: TGTGCCAGCAGCTTAGATGGATACAGGGGGCGGGCCGAGACCCAGTACTTC.

The chain employs TRBV5-1 and TRBJ2-7; D might be TRBD1 (5 bases). The germline CDR1 and CDR2 sequences are SGHRS and YFSETQ. The CDR3 loop spans 14 amino acids. The V and J ends lost 5 bases and 0 bases respectively, with 12 bases between them. CDR3 sequence (DNA): TGCGCCAGCAGGGCGGACATGAGCTCCTACGAGCAGTACTTC. This sequence encodes CASRADMSSYEQYF.

A single count supports this clone. The V and J genes are TRBV2 and TRBJ1-2, with TRBD1 matching over 8 bases. The length of the CDR3 is 15 residues. J gave up 5 bases and V 1 base, and 6 bases lay outside the gene matches. Germline CDR1 reads SNHLY; CDR2 reads FYNNEI. CDR3 loop: CASSEEAGGNYGYTF. In DNA form, the CDR3 reads TGTGCCAGCAGTGAAGAGGCAGGGGGCAATTATGGCTACACCTTC.

This clone showed up just once. This rearrangement joins TRBV2 to TRBJ2-2, with TRBD2 matching over 12 bases. Germline V gives CDR1 SNHLY, CDR2 FYNNEI. The CDR3 is made up of 15 amino acids. V lost 6 bases to trimming and J lost 4 bases; unmatched junction nucleotides: 3. The CDR3: CASSKTSGGTGELFF. The CDR3 DNA is TGTGCCAGCAGCAAGACTAGCGGGGGCACCGGGGAGCTGTTTTTT.

Only one count was recorded for this clone. The J gene is TRBJ1-6, the V gene TRBV28, with D hard to call. V was clipped by 1 base and J by 9 bases, with 10 bases between them. This CDR3 spans 14 amino acids. Germline CDR1 reads MDHEN; CDR2 reads SYDVKM. DNA of the CDR3: TGTGCCAGCAGTTTATTAAGGTGGGCTTCACCCCTCCACTTT. It yields the protein CASSLLRWASPLHF.

The rearrangement uses TRBV10-3 and TRBJ1-4; D is unresolved. This CDR3 is 12 amino acids long. V lost 8 bases and J 5 bases, leaving 9 bases between the germline ends. The germline V gene has CDR1 ENHRY and CDR2 SYGVKD. DNA of the CDR3: TGTGCCATCGAGGCTAGAAATGAAAAACTGTTTTTT. Amino acid sequence: CAIEARNEKLFF.

J is TRBJ1-2 and V is TRBV5-1; D is undetermined. V was clipped by 4 bases and J by 6 bases, with 10 bases between them. Germline V gene data show CDR1 as SGHRS and CDR2 as YFSETQ. The CDR3 is 12 amino acids. The CDR3 bases are TGCGCCAGCAGCCCGGACTATAATGGCTACACCTTC. This codes for CASSPDYNGYTF.

The rearrangement links TRBV25-1 to TRBJ2-7; D is ambiguous. V dropped 4 bases and J dropped 6 bases, with 13 bases sitting between them. CDR1 is MGHDK, CDR2 SYGVNS, per germline. The CDR3 runs to 13 residues. The CDR3 here is CASSVPVQREQYF. DNA for the CDR3: TGTGCCAGCAGTGTCCCTGTCCAGCGCGAGCAGTACTTC.